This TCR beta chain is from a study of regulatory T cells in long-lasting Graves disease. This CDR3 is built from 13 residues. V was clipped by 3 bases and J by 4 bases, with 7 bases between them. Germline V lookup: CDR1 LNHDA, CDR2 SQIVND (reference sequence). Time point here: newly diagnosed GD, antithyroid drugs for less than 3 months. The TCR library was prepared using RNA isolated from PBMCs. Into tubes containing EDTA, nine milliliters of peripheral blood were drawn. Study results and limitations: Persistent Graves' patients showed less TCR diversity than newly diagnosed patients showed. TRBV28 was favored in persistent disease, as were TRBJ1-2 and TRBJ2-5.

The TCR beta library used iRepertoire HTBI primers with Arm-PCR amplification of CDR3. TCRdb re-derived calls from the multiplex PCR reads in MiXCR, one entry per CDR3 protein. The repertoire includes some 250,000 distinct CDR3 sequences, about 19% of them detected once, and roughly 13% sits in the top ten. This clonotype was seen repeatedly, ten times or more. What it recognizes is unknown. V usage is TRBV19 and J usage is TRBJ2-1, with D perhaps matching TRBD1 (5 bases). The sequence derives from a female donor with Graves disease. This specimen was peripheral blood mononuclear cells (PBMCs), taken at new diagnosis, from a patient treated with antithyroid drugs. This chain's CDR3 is CASSMTDYNEQFF. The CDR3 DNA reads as TGTGCCAGTAGTATGACAGATTACAATGAGCAGTTCTTC.